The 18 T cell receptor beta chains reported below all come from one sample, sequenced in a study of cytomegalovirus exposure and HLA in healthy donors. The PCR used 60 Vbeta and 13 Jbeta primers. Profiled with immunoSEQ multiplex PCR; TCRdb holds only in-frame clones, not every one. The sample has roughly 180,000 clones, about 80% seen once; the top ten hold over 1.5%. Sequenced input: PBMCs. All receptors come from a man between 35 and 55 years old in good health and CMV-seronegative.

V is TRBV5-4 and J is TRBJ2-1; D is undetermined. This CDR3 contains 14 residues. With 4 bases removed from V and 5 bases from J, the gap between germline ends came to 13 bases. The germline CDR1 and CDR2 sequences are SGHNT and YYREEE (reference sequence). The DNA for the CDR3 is TGTGCCAGCAGCCGAAACGACATAAACAATGAGCAGTTCTTC. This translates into CASSRNDINNEQFF.

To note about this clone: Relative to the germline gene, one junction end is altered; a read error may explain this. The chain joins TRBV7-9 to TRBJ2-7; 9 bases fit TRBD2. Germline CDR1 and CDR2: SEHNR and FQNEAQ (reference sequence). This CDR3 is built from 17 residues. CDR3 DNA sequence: TGTGCCGGCAGCACTATGATGACTAGCGGAGTCCCCTACGAGCAGTACTTC. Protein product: CAGSTMMTSGVPYEQYF.

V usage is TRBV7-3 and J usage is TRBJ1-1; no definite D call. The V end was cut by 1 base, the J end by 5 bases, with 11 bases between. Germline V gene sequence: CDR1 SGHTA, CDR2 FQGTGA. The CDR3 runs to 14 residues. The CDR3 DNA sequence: TGTGCCAGCAGCTTAATGCAAGGAGGGACTGAAGCTTTCTTT. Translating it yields CASSLMQGGTEAFF.

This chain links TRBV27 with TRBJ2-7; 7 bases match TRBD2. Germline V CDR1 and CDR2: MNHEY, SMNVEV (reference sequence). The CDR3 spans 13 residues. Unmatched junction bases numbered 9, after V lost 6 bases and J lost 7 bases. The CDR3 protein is CASSLGGGREQYF. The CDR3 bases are TGTGCCAGCAGCCTGGGGGGGGGAAGGGAGCAGTACTTC.

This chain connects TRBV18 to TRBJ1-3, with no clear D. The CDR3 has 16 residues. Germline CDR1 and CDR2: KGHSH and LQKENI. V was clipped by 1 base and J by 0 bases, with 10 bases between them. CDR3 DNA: TGTGCCAGCTCACCACTGGCGGCTGTCTCTGGAAACACCATATATTTT. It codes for CASSPLAAVSGNTIYF. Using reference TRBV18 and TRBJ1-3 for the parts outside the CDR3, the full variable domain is NAGVMQNPRHLVRRRGQEARLRCSPMKGHSHVYWYRQLPEEGLKFMVYLQKENIIDESGMPKERFSAEFPKEGPSILRIQQVVRGDSAAYFCASSPLAAVSGNTIYFGEGSWLTVV.

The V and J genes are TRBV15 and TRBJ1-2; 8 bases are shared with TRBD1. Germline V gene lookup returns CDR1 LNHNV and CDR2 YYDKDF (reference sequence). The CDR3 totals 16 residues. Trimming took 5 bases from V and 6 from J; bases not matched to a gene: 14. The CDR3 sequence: CATSPPARTGIHGYTF. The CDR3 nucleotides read TGTGCCACCAGCCCTCCAGCCCGGACAGGGATACATGGCTACACCTTC.

The CDR3 loop reads CASSLDFRDRVSGANVLTF. CDR3 DNA: TGTGCCAGCAGCTTAGATTTCCGGGACAGGGTCTCTGGGGCCAACGTCCTGACTTTC. V is TRBV5-4 and J is TRBJ2-6, with 9 bases matching TRBD1. Germline V gene sequence: CDR1 SGHNT, CDR2 YYREEE (reference sequence). This CDR3 region has 19 residues. The V and J ends lost 2 bases and 0 bases, in that order; junction bases with no gene match: 9.

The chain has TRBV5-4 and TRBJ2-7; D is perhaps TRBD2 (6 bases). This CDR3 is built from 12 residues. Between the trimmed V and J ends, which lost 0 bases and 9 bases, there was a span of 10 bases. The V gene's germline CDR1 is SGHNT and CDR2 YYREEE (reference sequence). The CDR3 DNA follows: TGTGCCAGCAGCTTGGAGGGGACTCCGCAGTACTTC. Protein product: CASSLEGTPQYF.

The CDR3 DNA follows: TGCGCCAGCAGCCAGTCGGGACAGGGCCCGCGGTACTTC. Translating gives CASSQSGQGPRYF. V is TRBV4-3 and J is TRBJ2-7; 9 nucleotides match TRBD1. CDR1 LGHNA and CDR2 YSLEER come from the germline V gene. The length of the CDR3 is 13 residues. The V segment lost 3 bases and the J segment 12 bases; nucleotides outside the gene matches: 9.

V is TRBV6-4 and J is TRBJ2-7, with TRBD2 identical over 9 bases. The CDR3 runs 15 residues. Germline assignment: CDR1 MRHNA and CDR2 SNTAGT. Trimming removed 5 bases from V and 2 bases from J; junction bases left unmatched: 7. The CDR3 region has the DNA TGTGCCAGCAGTTCCGGACTAGCGTCGCCCTACGAGCAGTACTTC. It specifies CASSSGLASPYEQYF.

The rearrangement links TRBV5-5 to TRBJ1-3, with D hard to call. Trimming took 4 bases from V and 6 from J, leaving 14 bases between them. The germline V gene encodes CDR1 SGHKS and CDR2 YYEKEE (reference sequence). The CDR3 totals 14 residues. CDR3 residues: CASSLDLLLNTIYF. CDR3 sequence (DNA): TGTGCCAGCAGCCTGGACTTATTGCTAAACACCATATATTTT.

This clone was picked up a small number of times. The CDR3 bases are TGTGCCTCTGGGGGACTTCTGGGCACAGATACGCAGTATTTT. Translated: CASGGLLGTDTQYF. The chain employs TRBV30 and TRBJ2-3, with D perhaps TRBD2 (6 bases). This CDR3 is built from 14 residues. Trimming stripped 7 bases from V and 1 base from J, with 15 bases between. Looked up from germline, CDR1 is GTSNPN and CDR2 is SVGIG (reference sequence).

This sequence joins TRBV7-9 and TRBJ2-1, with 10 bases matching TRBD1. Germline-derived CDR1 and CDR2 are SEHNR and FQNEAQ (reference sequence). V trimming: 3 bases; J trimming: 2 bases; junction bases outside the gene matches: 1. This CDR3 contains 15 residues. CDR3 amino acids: CASSLGQGTYNEQFF. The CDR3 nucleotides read TGTGCCAGCAGCTTGGGACAGGGGACCTACAATGAGCAGTTCTTC.

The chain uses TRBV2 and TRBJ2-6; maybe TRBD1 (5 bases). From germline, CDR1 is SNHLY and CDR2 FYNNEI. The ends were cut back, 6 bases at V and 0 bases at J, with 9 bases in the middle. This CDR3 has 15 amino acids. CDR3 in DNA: TGTGCCAGCAGGAGTGACAGCTCTGGGGCCAACGTCCTGACTTTC. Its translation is CASRSDSSGANVLTF.

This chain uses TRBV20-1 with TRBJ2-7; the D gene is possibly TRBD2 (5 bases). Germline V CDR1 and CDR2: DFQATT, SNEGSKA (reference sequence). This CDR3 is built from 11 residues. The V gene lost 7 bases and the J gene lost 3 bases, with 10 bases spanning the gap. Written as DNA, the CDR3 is TGCAGTGGGCGGGTCCTCTACGAGCAGTACTTC. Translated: CSGRVLYEQYF.

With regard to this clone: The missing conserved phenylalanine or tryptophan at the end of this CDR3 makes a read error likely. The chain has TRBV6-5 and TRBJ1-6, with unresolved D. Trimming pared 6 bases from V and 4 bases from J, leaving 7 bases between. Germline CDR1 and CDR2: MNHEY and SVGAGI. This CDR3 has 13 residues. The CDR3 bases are TGTGCCAGCAGGGCCGGGTATAATTCACCCCTCCACCTT. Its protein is CASRAGYNSPLHL.

The CDR3 sequence: CASTVDRARSTTKGAPNYGYTF. The CDR3 DNA is TGTGCCAGCACCGTAGACAGGGCTCGATCTACGACAAAAGGCGCCCCTAACTATGGCTACACCTTC. The rearrangement joins TRBV28 to TRBJ1-2; 7 positions match TRBD1. The trim removed 7 bases at V and 0 bases at J, leaving 29 bases unmatched. CDR1 is MDHEN, CDR2 SYDVKM, per germline. This CDR3 spans 22 amino acids.

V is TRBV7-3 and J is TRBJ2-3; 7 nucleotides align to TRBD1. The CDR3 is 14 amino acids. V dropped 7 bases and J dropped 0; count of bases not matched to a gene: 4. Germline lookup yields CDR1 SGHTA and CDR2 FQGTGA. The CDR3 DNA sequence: TGTGCCAGCAAGAGGACAGGTAGCACAGATACGCAGTATTTT. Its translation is CASKRTGSTDTQYF.